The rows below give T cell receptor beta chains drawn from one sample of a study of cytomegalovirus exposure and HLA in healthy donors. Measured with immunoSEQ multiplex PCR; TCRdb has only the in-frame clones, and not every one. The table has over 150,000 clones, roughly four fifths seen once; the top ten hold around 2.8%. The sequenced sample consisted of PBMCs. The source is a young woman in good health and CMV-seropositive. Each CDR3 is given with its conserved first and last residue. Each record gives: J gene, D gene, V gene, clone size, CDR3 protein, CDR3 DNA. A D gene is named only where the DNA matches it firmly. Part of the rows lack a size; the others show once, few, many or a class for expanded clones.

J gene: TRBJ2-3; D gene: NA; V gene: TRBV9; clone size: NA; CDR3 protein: CASSVRELADTQYF; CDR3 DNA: TGTGCCAGCAGCGTAAGGGAGCTGGCAGATACGCAGTATTTT
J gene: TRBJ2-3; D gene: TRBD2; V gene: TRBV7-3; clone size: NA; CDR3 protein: CASSLGSGGAIDTQYF; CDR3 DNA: TGTGCCAGCAGCTTAGGAAGCGGGGGGGCCATAGATACGCAGTATTTT
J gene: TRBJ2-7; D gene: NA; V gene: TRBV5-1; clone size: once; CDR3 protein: CASSSIQRPHYEQYF; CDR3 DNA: TGCGCCAGCAGCTCCATACAGAGACCGCACTACGAGCAGTACTTC
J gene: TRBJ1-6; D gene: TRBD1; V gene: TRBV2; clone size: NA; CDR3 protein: CASSLQGEDSPLHF; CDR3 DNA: TGTGCCAGCAGCCTACAGGGGGAGGATTCACCCCTCCACTTT
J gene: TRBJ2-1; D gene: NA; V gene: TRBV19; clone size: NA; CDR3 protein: CASSSQPLGLNEQFF; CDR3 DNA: TGTGCCAGTAGTAGCCAACCCCTGGGACTCAATGAGCAGTTCTTC
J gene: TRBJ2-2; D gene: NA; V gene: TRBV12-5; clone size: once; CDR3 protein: CASGLDRLVFPGELFF; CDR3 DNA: TGTGCTAGTGGTTTGGACAGGTTGGTCTTCCCCGGGGAGCTGTTTTTT
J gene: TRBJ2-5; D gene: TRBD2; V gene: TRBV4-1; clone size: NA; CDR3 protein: CASSQVAGAGETQYF; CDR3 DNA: TGCGCCAGCAGCCAGGTAGCGGGGGCGGGGGAGACCCAGTACTTC
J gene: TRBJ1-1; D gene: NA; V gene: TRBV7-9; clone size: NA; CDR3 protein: CAGRAAGPEAFF; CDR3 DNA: TGTGCCGGGCGGGCCGCGGGGCCTGAAGCTTTCTTT
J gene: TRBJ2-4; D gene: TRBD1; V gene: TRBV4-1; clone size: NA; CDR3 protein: CASTSRTGSSKNIQYF; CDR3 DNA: TGCGCCAGCACCTCAAGGACAGGATCATCCAAAAACATTCAGTACTTC
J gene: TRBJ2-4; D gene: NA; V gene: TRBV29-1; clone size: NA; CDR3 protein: CSVETGILAKNIQYF; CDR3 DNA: TGCAGCGTCGAAACAGGGATCCTAGCCAAAAACATTCAGTACTTC
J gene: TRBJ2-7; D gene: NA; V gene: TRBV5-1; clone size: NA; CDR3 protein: CASREVGSDYEQYF; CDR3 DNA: TGCGCCAGCAGAGAGGTAGGATCGGACTACGAGCAGTACTTC
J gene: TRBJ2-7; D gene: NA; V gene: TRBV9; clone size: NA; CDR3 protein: CASSPEGVSSYEQYF; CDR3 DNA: TGTGCCAGCAGCCCAGAAGGGGTCTCTTCATACGAGCAGTACTTC
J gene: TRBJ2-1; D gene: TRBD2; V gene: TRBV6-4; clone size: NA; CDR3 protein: CASRSGESYNEQFF; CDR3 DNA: TGTGCCAGCAGGAGCGGGGAATCCTACAATGAGCAGTTCTTC
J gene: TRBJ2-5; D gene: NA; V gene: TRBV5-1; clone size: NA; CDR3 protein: CASSLGGLQETQYF; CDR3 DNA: TGCGCCAGCAGTCTGGGGGGGCTACAAGAGACCCAGTACTTC
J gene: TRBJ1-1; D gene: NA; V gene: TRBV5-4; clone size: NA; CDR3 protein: CASSSRGNTEAFF; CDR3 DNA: TGTGCCAGCAGCAGCCGGGGTAACACTGAAGCTTTCTTT
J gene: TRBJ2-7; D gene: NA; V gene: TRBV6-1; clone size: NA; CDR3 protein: CASTDGRVLSYEQYF; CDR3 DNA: TGTGCCAGCACCGATGGCAGGGTATTGAGCTACGAGCAGTACTTC
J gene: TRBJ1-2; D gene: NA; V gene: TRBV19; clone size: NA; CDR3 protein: CASILRGTGFYGYTF; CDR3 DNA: TGTGCCAGTATCCTCCGTGGAACAGGATTCTATGGCTACACCTTC
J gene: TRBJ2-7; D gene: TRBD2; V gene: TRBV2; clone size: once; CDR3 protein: CASSGSGGIYEQYF; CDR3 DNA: TGTGCCAGCAGTGGTAGCGGGGGCATATACGAGCAGTACTTC
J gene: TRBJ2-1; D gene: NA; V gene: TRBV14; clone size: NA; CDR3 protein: CASSVQLLYNEQFF; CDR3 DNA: TGTGCCAGCAGCGTACAGCTACTTTACAATGAGCAGTTCTTC
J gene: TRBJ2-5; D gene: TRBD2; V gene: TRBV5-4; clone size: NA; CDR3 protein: CASSLAAEVGTQYF; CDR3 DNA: TGTGCCAGCTCCCTAGCGGCTGAGGTGGGGACCCAGTACTTC
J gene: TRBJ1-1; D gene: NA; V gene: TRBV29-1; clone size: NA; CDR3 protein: CSTPGGTEAFF; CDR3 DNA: TGCAGCACCCCCGGTGGCACTGAAGCTTTCTTT
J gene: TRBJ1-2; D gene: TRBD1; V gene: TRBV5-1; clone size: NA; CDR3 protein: CASNLEQGTYGYTF; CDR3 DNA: TGCGCCAGCAATCTCGAACAGGGGACCTATGGCTACACCTTC
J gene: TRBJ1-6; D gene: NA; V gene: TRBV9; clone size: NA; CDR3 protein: CASSVGADNSPLHF; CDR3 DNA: TGTGCCAGCAGCGTTGGGGCAGACAATTCACCCCTCCACTTT
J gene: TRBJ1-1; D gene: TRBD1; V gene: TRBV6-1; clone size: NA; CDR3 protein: CASRDPDRGAFF; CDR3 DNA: TGTGCCAGCAGAGATCCGGACAGGGGGGCTTTCTTT
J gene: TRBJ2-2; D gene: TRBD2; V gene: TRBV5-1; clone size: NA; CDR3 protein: CASSGTGTSSTGELFF; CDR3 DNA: TGCGCCAGCAGCGGTACCGGGACTAGCAGTACCGGGGAGCTGTTTTTT
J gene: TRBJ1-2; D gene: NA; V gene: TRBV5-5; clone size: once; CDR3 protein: CASSFDRRLLDGYTF; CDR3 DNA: TGTGCCAGCAGCTTCGACCGGCGGCTCTTGGATGGCTACACCTTC
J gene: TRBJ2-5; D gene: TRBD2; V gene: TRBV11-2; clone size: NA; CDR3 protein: CASSSFSGQETQYF; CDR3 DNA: TGTGCCAGCAGCTCGTTTAGCGGGCAAGAGACCCAGTACTTC
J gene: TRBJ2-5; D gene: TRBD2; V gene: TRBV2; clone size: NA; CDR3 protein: CARRSGTSGGKQETQYF; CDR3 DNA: TGTGCCAGGAGGTCCGGGACTAGCGGGGGGAAACAAGAGACCCAGTACTTC